A selection of T cell receptor beta chains follows, all from one sample in a study of T cell responses to AZD1222 COVID-19 vaccine. Assay: immunoSEQ multiplex PCR; the TCRdb copy retains only in-frame clones and omits some. The top ten clones hold approximately 24% of a sample with about 92,000 clones, 85% to 90% of them seen once. Sequences were derived from peripheral blood, sampled on day 0 of AZD1222 vaccination. These receptors were taken from an adult in good health. Both conserved end residues are part of each CDR3.

CDR3	V	J
CASSLPAGFQETQYF	TRBV28	TRBJ2-5
CASSPRDSVTEAFF	TRBV11-1	TRBJ1-1
CASSPLAGDDEQYF	TRBV18	TRBJ2-7
CASTPLRGPVSYNEQFF	TRBV27	TRBJ2-1
CASSLTSANSYEQYF	TRBV11-3	TRBJ2-7
CASSIELSGANVLTF	TRBV19	TRBJ2-6
CASSAGTSGINEQYF	TRBV9	TRBJ2-7
CASSLGRETQETQYF	TRBV13	TRBJ2-5
CASSPGQGTDTQYF	TRBV9	TRBJ2-3
CASSPGTLNEQFF	TRBV4-2	TRBJ2-1
CASSNQDTTGQYF	TRBV6-2/TRBV6-3	TRBJ2-5
CASSPREENSPLHF	TRBV19	TRBJ1-6
CASSPYPAREGNQPQHF	TRBV18	TRBJ1-5
CASSPLNLGVYGYTF	TRBV7-8	TRBJ1-2
CATGEGGTDTQYF	TRBV7-8	TRBJ2-3
CAISGAGGNQPQHF	TRBV10-3	TRBJ1-5
CAISESGDTSGEQFF	TRBV10-3	TRBJ2-1
CASSQAGTSGIGAGGELFF	TRBV4-1	TRBJ2-2
CASSILGTDTQYF	TRBV19	TRBJ2-3
CASSQDRDKAREGLDEQFF	TRBV4-3	TRBJ2-1
CASSVGLPDEQFF	TRBV9	TRBJ2-1
CASSWGQGAFTEAFF	TRBV5-1	TRBJ1-1
CASSTVEQYF	TRBV2	TRBJ2-7
CASSPNVGTSNEQFF	TRBV5-1	TRBJ2-1
CASSTGQLRGNTIYF	TRBV6-5	TRBJ1-3
CASSPVGAPAGNTIYF	TRBV28	TRBJ1-3
CASSLAEWGQGALNEQFF	TRBV7-2	TRBJ2-1
CASSDRGYEQYF	TRBV4-3	TRBJ2-7